The 4 T cell receptor beta chains below come from one sample, sequenced in a study of T-cell reconstitution after alpha-beta-depleted transplantation in children. The TCRbeta library incorporated unique molecular identifiers. TCRdb recomputed calls from the PCR reads with MiXCR, one row per CDR3 protein. Of fewer than 550,000 distinct CDR3 sequences listed, roughly 10% are singletons. The material sequenced was PBMCs, mostly from graft donor cells, taken 180 days after TCRalphabeta/CD19-depleted stem cell transplant. These receptors were obtained from a female patient aged 2-15 years who had a stem cell transplant for aplastic anemia, so the T cells may come from the graft donor.

The rearrangement joins TRBV28 to TRBJ1-4; D uncertain. Germline-derived CDR1 and CDR2 are MDHEN and SYDVKM. The CDR3 spans 13 residues. V lost 7 bases to trimming and J lost 8 bases, with 14 bases between them. CDR3 nucleotide sequence: TGTGCCAGCAAATTAGACATTAGCGAAAAACTGTTTTTT. It codes for CASKLDISEKLFF. Looking up the rest from reference TRBV28 and TRBJ1-4 gives the full variable domain: DVKVTQSSRYLVKRTGEKVFLECVQDMDHENMFWYRQDPGLGLRLIYFSYDVKMKEKGDIPEGYSVSREKKERFSLILESASTNQTSMYLCASKLDISEKLFFGSGTQLSVL.

A word on this clonotype: A much larger clone sits a single nucleotide away, making a read error possible. The gene calls are TRBV12-3 or TRBV12-4 and TRBJ2-7; perhaps TRBD1 as D (6 bases). The CDR3 covers 14 residues. With 5 bases removed from V and 4 bases from J, the gap between germline ends came to 15 bases. CDR3 in amino acids: CASSLAGVVYEQYF. The CDR3 bases are TGTGCCAGCAGTCTTGCAGGGGTCGTATACGAGCAGTACTTC.

The rearrangement links TRBV6-5 to TRBJ1-1; no clear D gene. Deletions cut 2 bases from V and 3 bases from J, with 7 bases between. The CDR3 covers 13 residues. Germline-derived CDR1 and CDR2 are MNHEY and SVGAGI. CDR3 loop: CASSYVGDTEAFF. The CDR3, as DNA: TGTGCCAGCAGTTACGTCGGGGACACTGAAGCTTTCTTT.

The V and J genes are TRBV3-1 and TRBJ2-7; the D gene could be TRBD1 or TRBD2 (5 bases each). Germline V gives CDR1 LGHDT, CDR2 YNNKEL (reference sequence). Trimming cost V 0 bases and J 11 bases, with 11 bases left between them. The CDR3 has 12 amino acids. The CDR3 reads CASSQEGRTKYF. CDR3 bases: TGTGCCAGCAGCCAAGAGGGACGTACGAAGTACTTC.